The T cell receptor (beta chain) described here comes from a study of T cell responses to AZD1222 COVID-19 vaccine. Turning to the study itself: Pooled samples include second doses given at about 4 or 12 weeks. Findings of the study overall: Vaccine-associated CD4 TCRs ranged over spike, dominating at 160-218 and 743-854.

Libraries were prepared by immunoSEQ multiplex PCR; TCRdb keeps only in-frame clonotypes and omits some of them. Of about 180,000 clones in the sample, 88% were seen once. Remarks on this clone: Its antigen is not identified.

The sequencing here drew on peripheral blood, taken on day 0 of AZD1222 vaccination. The source is an adult in good health.

The chain's CDR3 is CASSIDGAPNSPLHF. CDR3 bases: TGCGCCAGCAGCATCGACGGGGCCCCTAATTCACCCCTCCACTTT. The V call is TRBV5-1, the J call TRBJ1-6; TRBD1 might be the D (5 bases). Germline CDR1 and CDR2: SGHRS and YFSETQ. Trimming cost V 4 bases and J 6 bases, with 14 bases left between them. The CDR3 is 15 amino acids.